What follows are 10 T cell receptor beta chains derived from one specimen sequenced in a study of T cells in Graves' hyperthyroidism and ophthalmopathy. Amplified regions were TCR beta CDR3 sequences from RNA transcripts. First-round RT-PCR targeting the TCR CDR3 was performed with the HTBI primer set. TCRdb independently ran MiXCR on the multiplex PCR reads; one entry per CDR3 protein. The sample lists 300,000 to 400,000 distinct CDR3 sequences, around a sixth seen once, with around two fifths in the top ten. Sequenced input: blood. Receptors originate from a man aged 18 to 29 with Graves' ophthalmopathy.

V gene TRBV15 combines with J gene TRBJ1-3; the D is unclear. CDR1 is LNHNV and CDR2 is YYDKDF in the germline V gene (reference sequence). The V and J ends lost 1 base and 3 bases respectively, with 13 bases between them. The CDR3 totals 16 residues. CDR3 bases: TGTGCCACCAGCAGAGGGGCCGACGCGCTTGGAAACACCATATATTTT. Encoded protein: CATSRGADALGNTIYF. Full variable domain (outside the CDR3, taken from reference TRBV15 and TRBJ1-3): DAMVIQNPRYQVTQFGKPVTLSCSQTLNHNVMYWYQQKSSQAPKLLFHYYDKDFNNEADTPDNFQSRRPNTSFCFLDIRSPGLGDTAMYLCATSRGADALGNTIYFGEGSWLTVV.

The chain links TRBV10-3 to TRBJ2-1, with D perhaps matching TRBD1 (6 bases). Germline CDR1 and CDR2: ENHRY and SYGVKD. This CDR3 is 15 amino acids long. Trimming shortened V by 6 bases and J by 0 bases, and 12 bases separated the two germline ends. The CDR3, as DNA: TGTGCCATCAGCGAGGGGGACGCCTCCTACAATGAGCAGTTCTTC. This translates into CAISEGDASYNEQFF.

This clonotype came up a few times. DNA for the CDR3: TGTGCCAGCAGCGTAGTGGGTCTAGCGGGGGGGTTCACAGATACGCAGTATTTT. Translated, it gives CASSVVGLAGGFTDTQYF. The chain carries TRBV9 and TRBJ2-3; TRBD2 matches 12 bases. Germline assignment: CDR1 SGDLS and CDR2 YYNGEE. This CDR3 comprises 18 residues. With 0 bases clipped from V and 2 bases from J, the junction kept 7 bases outside the gene matches.

This clonotype was detected many times. The rearrangement joins TRBV7-9 to TRBJ2-3; the D is unclear. V was pared by 0 bases and J by 4 bases, with 11 bases between. Germline-derived CDR1 and CDR2 are SEHNR and FQNEAQ (reference sequence). This CDR3 is 15 amino acids long. DNA of the CDR3: TGTGCCAGCAGCTTAGCAGGGCTTGGGGCAGATACGCAGTATTTT. It codes for CASSLAGLGADTQYF.

The V and J genes are TRBV20-1 and TRBJ2-1; maybe TRBD2 (6 bases). This CDR3 has 16 residues. V lost 0 bases and J lost 2, with 14 bases in between. Germline assignment: CDR1 DFQATT and CDR2 SNEGSKA (reference sequence). CDR3 residues: CSARDLKAGTYNEQFF. CDR3 bases: TGCAGTGCTAGAGATCTCAAGGCGGGGACCTACAATGAGCAGTTCTTC.

This clonotype has a count of ten or more. The gene calls are TRBV5-5 and TRBJ2-3, with TRBD1 matching over 8 bases. Germline trimming cut 4 bases from V and 2 bases from J; bases unmatched to any gene: 12. The length of the CDR3 is 17 residues. Germline-derived CDR1 and CDR2 are SGHKS and YYEKEE (reference sequence). The CDR3 sequence: CASSGAPGQDTTDTQYF. CDR3 DNA: TGTGCCAGCAGCGGCGCCCCGGGACAGGATACCACAGATACGCAGTATTTT.

This clonotype was recorded many times. CDR3 residues: CASSLLGGGSTEAFF. The CDR3 DNA reads TGTGCCAGCAGTTTGCTCGGGGGCGGATCCACTGAAGCTTTCTTT. This chain joins TRBV12-3 or TRBV12-4 and TRBJ1-1, with a possible D match to TRBD1 (6 bases). Trimming removed 3 bases from V and 4 bases from J, with 15 bases in between. CDR3 length: 15 amino acids.

J is TRBJ2-3 and V is TRBV5-4; 9 bases fit TRBD2. Germline trimming cut 6 bases from V and 1 base from J; bases unmatched to any gene: 3. The CDR3 extends over 14 amino acids. Germline-derived CDR1 and CDR2 are SGHNT and YYREEE (reference sequence). The CDR3 coding sequence is TGTGCCAGCAACGAGCGGGGGGGCACAGATACGCAGTATTTT. Translated: CASNERGGTDTQYF.

There are many counts of this clonotype. The genes are TRBV12-3 or TRBV12-4 and TRBJ1-5; D call uncertain. The CDR3 sequence is 14 residues long. The germline V and J ends were trimmed by 4 bases and 7 bases, with 14 bases remaining between them. The CDR3 spells CASSSLSQIQPQHF. Here the CDR3 DNA reads TGTGCCAGCAGTTCCTTGAGTCAAATCCAGCCCCAGCATTTT.

The V and J genes are TRBV9 and TRBJ2-1; perhaps TRBD1 as D (6 bases). The CDR3 runs to 15 residues. Trimming left V 0 bases short and J 8 bases short, with 15 bases between. The V gene's germline CDR1 is SGDLS and CDR2 YYNGEE. CDR3 region: CASSVGGGRADEQFF. The CDR3 bases are TGTGCCAGCAGCGTAGGAGGGGGAAGGGCCGATGAGCAGTTCTTC.